The 3 T cell receptor beta chains below come from one sample, sequenced in a study of B cell selection in AIRE deficiency. CD4+CD127+ cells were sorted as the conventional CD4 T cells. Here immunoSEQ multiplex PCR was the method, and the copy in TCRdb shows in-frame clones only, minus some. The sample shows some 22,000 clones, roughly 96% of them seen only once. Material for sequencing was CD4+CD127+ conventional T cells sorted from PBMCs. The source of these receptors is a human donor in good health.

The chain joins TRBV13 to TRBJ2-3; TRBD2 matches 12 bases. The CDR3 covers 17 residues. The germline gives CDR1 PRHDT, CDR2 FYEKMQ (reference sequence). V shed 5 bases and J 2 bases; nucleotides not matched to a gene: 8. CDR3 loop: CASSLWTSGIDTDTQYF. The CDR3 DNA is TGTGCCAGCAGCCTCTGGACTAGCGGGATCGACACAGATACGCAGTATTTT.

The sample holds one count of this clone. The V and J genes are TRBV2 and TRBJ1-5; unclear D gene. CDR1 is SNHLY, CDR2 FYNNEI, per germline. Trimming took off 7 bases at V and 0 bases at J, with 7 bases between the two ends. The CDR3 runs 13 residues. CDR3: CASKEISNQPQHF. The CDR3 DNA reads TGTGCCAGCAAGGAGATTAGCAATCAGCCCCAGCATTTT.

The chain carries TRBV12-5 and TRBJ1-5; TRBD1 aligns across 10 bases. Losses at the gene ends were 0 bases for V and 0 bases for J; bases not matched to a gene: 8. Germline CDR1 is LGHNT and CDR2 is FRNRAP. There are 19 residues in the CDR3. The CDR3 DNA is TGTGCTAGTGGTTTGGTATATTGGGACAGGGGTAATAGCAATCAGCCCCAGCATTTT. This codes for CASGLVYWDRGNSNQPQHF.